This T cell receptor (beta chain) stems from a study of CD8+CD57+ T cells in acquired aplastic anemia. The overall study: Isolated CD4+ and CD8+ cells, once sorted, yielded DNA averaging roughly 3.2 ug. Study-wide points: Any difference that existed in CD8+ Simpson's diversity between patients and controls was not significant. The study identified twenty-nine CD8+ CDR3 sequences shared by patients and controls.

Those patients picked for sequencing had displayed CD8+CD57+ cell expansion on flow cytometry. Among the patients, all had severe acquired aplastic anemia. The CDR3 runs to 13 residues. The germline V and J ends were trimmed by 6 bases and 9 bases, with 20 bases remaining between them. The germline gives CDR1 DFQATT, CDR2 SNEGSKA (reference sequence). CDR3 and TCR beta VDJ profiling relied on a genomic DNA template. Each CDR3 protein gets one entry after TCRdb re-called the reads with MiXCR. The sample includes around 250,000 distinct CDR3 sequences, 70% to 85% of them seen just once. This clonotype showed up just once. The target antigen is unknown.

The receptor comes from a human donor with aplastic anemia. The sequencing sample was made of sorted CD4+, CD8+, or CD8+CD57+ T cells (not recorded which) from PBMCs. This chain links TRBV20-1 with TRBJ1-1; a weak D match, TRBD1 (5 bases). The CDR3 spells CSARSWGRKKAFF. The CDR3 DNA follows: TGCAGTGCCAGGAGTTGGGGACGCAAGAAAGCTTTCTTT.